This paragraph reports one T cell receptor beta chain. Its antigen is unidentified. The sample belongs to a study of vaccination effects on CD4 cells after COVID-19. The method was immunoSEQ multiplex PCR; TCRdb's version includes in-frame clones alone and lacks a portion of them. The data show 25,000 to 35,000 clones, over 60% seen once. Sequencing followed a ViraFEST assay step that expanded antigen-specific CD4+ T cells with viral peptide pools. The authors isolated CD4+ T cells after less than eleven days of culture. Each participant received a vaccine that was either BNT162b2 or mRNA-1273, given as two doses. All vaccine recipients tested negative for nucleocapsid antibodies and had never contracted SARS-CoV-2 infection. Each culture had half its medium swapped for IL-2 medium on days 3 and 7. Study-level findings and limits: Clonal contraction was marked in infection- and vaccine-induced clones late after vaccination. Few convalescent patients and no early post-infection timepoints were included in the study.

This TCR came from a human donor who received a COVID-19 vaccine. Source: CD4+ T cells from PBMCs cultured with SARS-CoV-2 spike peptides, taken after COVID-19 vaccination.

CDR3 bases: TGCGCCAGCAGCCGGGACTTTAATCAGCCCCAGCATTTT. As protein: CASSRDFNQPQHF. The genes are TRBV10-1 and TRBJ1-5; TRBD1 is a possible D gene (5 bases). V lost 6 bases to trimming and J lost 4 bases, with 10 bases between them. This CDR3 is built from 13 residues. Germline V gives CDR1 WNHNN, CDR2 SYGVQD (reference sequence).